The 8 T cell receptor beta chains reported below all come from one sample, sequenced in a study. TCRdb recomputed calls from the 5' RACE reads with MiXCR, one row per CDR3 protein. The sample has roughly 8,400 distinct CDR3 sequences; roughly 60% are singletons. Specimen: tumor-infiltrating memory CD4+ T cells sorted from the breast tumor. As for subset: memory CD4+ T cells, CD4+CD45RO+CD25-. Every receptor here comes from a female donor with breast cancer.

The chain carries TRBV6-6 and TRBJ1-2, with a possible D match to TRBD1 (6 bases). The CDR3 is 20 residues long. CDR1 and CDR2 from the germline V gene are MNHNY and SVGAGI (reference sequence). Trimming removed 6 bases at V and 0 bases at J, with 29 bases between. The CDR3 DNA sequence: TGTGCCAGCAGCTTAGTTAGACAGGACTCGAGAGTCTTGACTAACTATGGCTACACCTTC. This translates into CASSLVRQDSRVLTNYGYTF.

The chain couples TRBV28 to TRBJ2-7, with 8 nucleotides matching TRBD1. Germline lookup yields CDR1 MDHEN and CDR2 SYDVKM. This CDR3 is 15 amino acids long. Trimming took 1 base from V and 3 from J; bases not matched to a gene: 5. The chain's CDR3 is CASSLSGQGLYEQYF. CDR3 coding DNA: TGTGCCAGCAGTTTATCCGGACAGGGCCTCTACGAGCAGTACTTC.

This clonotype was seen more than once but under ten times. The chain has TRBV7-2 and TRBJ2-7, with 11 nucleotides matching TRBD1. The ends lost 4 bases at V and 5 bases at J; junction bases unmatched: 4. The CDR3 is 14 amino acids. Germline V CDR1 and CDR2: SGHTA, FQGNSA. CDR3 coding DNA: TGTGCCAGCAGCTCACGGACAGGGGGCAACGAGCAGTACTTC. Translating it yields CASSSRTGGNEQYF.

This chain connects TRBV20-1 to TRBJ1-5; D might be TRBD1 (6 bases). CDR1 is DFQATT and CDR2 is SNEGSKA in the germline V gene (reference sequence). The V gene lost 4 bases and the J gene lost 6 bases, with 13 bases spanning the gap. The CDR3 is 13 amino acids. CDR3 loop: CSATGASVQPQHF. The CDR3 DNA sequence: TGCAGTGCTACAGGGGCATCGGTTCAGCCCCAGCATTTT.

The V and J genes are TRBV5-1 and TRBJ2-3; either TRBD1 or TRBD2 may fit D (6 bases each). Germline V gene sequence: CDR1 SGHRS, CDR2 YFSETQ. Trimming took off 4 bases at V and 0 bases at J, with 12 bases between the two ends. The length of the CDR3 is 15 residues. CDR3 loop: CASSAGHPSTDTQYF. Written as DNA, the CDR3 is TGCGCCAGCAGCGCGGGACACCCTAGCACAGATACGCAGTATTTT.

CDR3 sequence (DNA): TGCGCCAGCAGCTCCGGACTAGCGGGAATGGATACGCAGTATTTT. Protein: CASSSGLAGMDTQYF. V usage is TRBV4-1 and J usage is TRBJ2-3; TRBD2 aligns across 12 bases. This CDR3 is 15 amino acids long. The germline V gene has CDR1 MGHRA and CDR2 YSYEKL. The trim removed 5 bases at V and 6 bases at J, leaving 6 bases unmatched.

The chain combines TRBV7-2 with TRBJ2-3, with D hard to call. The CDR3 is 14 residues long. V was pared by 1 base and J by 5 bases, with 10 bases between. Germline-derived CDR1 and CDR2 are SGHTA and FQGNSA. CDR3 nucleotides: TGTGCCAGCAGCTTAGTGGTTGGCGGAGATACGCAGTATTTT. Residues: CASSLVVGGDTQYF.

This clonotype showed up just a few times. The V gene is TRBV20-1, the J gene TRBJ2-2; D ambiguous. CDR3 length equals 13 residues. Germline CDR1 DFQATT, CDR2 SNEGSKA (reference sequence). The ends were cut back, 5 bases at V and 4 bases at J, with 11 bases in the middle. CDR3 DNA: TGCAGTGCTTCCGGGCCAACCACCGGGGAGCTGTTTTTT. This codes for CSASGPTTGELFF.